These 5 T cell receptor beta chains were sequenced from one sample in a study of T cell responses to AZD1222 COVID-19 vaccine. Method: immunoSEQ multiplex PCR; TCRdb's copy keeps in-frame clones and lacks some. There are fewer than 100,000 clones in the sample; roughly 90% occur only once, and about 17% lies in the top ten. The sample here was peripheral blood, taken 28 days after the second AZD1222 dose. These receptors all come from an adult who received the AZD1222 COVID-19 vaccine.

The V and J genes are TRBV5-1 and TRBJ1-3; D gene uncertain. V was trimmed by 0 bases and J by 3 bases, leaving 7 bases between them. This CDR3 contains 14 residues. CDR1 and CDR2 from the germline V gene are SGHRS and YFSETQ. CDR3 amino acids: CASSLGQNGNTIYF. Here the CDR3 DNA reads TGCGCCAGCAGCTTGGGTCAAAATGGAAACACCATATATTTT.

The chain joins TRBV30 to TRBJ1-5; D may be TRBD1 (5 bases). The CDR3 has 13 amino acids. Germline assignment: CDR1 GTSNPN and CDR2 SVGIG (reference sequence). Trimming took 3 bases from V and 1 from J, leaving 7 bases between them. CDR3 DNA: TGTGCCTGGAGCGGGACCAGCAATCAGCCCCAGCATTTT. This encodes CAWSGTSNQPQHF. Using reference TRBV30 and TRBJ1-5 for the parts outside the CDR3, the full variable domain is SQTIHQWPATLVQPVGSPLSLECTVEGTSNPNLYWYRQAAGRGLQLLFYSVGIGQISSEVPQNLSASRPQDRQFILSSKKLLLSDSGFYLCAWSGTSNQPQHFGDGTRLSIL.

The table lists this clone with a count of one. This chain connects TRBV6-5 to TRBJ2-2; possibly TRBD1 for D (6 bases). V lost 7 bases to trimming and J lost 2 bases, with 14 bases between them. This CDR3 region has 15 residues. Germline assignment: CDR1 MNHEY and CDR2 SVGAGI. CDR3 loop: CASTSSGVNTGELFF. DNA for the CDR3: TGTGCCAGCACAAGCTCAGGGGTCAACACCGGGGAGCTGTTTTTT.

The chain recombines TRBV9 with TRBJ1-1; 7 bases line up with TRBD1. The V and J ends lost 3 bases and 5 bases, in that order; junction bases with no gene match: 10. This CDR3 has 15 residues. Germline V gives CDR1 SGDLS, CDR2 YYNGEE. CDR3 protein: CASSAETGLGTEAFF. CDR3 nucleotides: TGTGCCAGCAGCGCAGAGACAGGGCTGGGGACTGAAGCTTTCTTT.

This clone was counted only a few times. The chain couples TRBV7-2 to TRBJ1-6; a weak D match, TRBD1 (5 bases). There are 15 residues in the CDR3. In germline, CDR1 is SGHTA, CDR2 FQGNSA. Trimming cost V 1 base and J 9 bases, with 13 bases left between them. Here the CDR3 reads CASSLVRGMASPLHF. The CDR3, as DNA: TGTGCCAGCAGCTTAGTTCGGGGGATGGCTTCACCCCTCCACTTT. Full variable domain (missing parts from reference TRBV7-2 and TRBJ1-6): GAGVSQSPSNKVTEKGKDVELRCDPISGHTALYWYRQSLGQGLEFLIYFQGNSAPDKSGLPSDRFSAERTGGSVSTLTIQRTQQEDSAVYLCASSLVRGMASPLHFGNGTRLTVT.